The TCR beta chain described here comes from a study of CD8 T cell repertoires and HIV-1 epitope variants. Overall study context: Enriched T cells were co-cultured with equal numbers of autologous T cell-negative antigen-presenting cells. Study results and limitations: Fewer than ten TCR beta clonotypes were antigen-specific, five or six apparently recognizing autologous or escape variants.

The repertoire was sequenced with immunoSEQ multiplex PCR; TCRdb's copy has only in-frame clones and lacks some. The table has about 90,000 clones, roughly four fifths seen once. This clone is a singleton in its sample. Its antigen is still unknown. Germline-derived CDR1 and CDR2 are SNHLY and FYNNEI. V was clipped by 8 bases and J by 3 bases; unmatched bases: 3. The CDR3 consists of 12 residues. Sequenced material: uncultured baseline CD8+ T cells from peripheral blood mononuclear cells (PBMCs). This chain joins TRBV2 and TRBJ2-7; 8 bases agree with TRBD1. This TCR derives from a male donor with HIV. CDR3 protein: CASGQGFYEQYF. CDR3 DNA sequence: TGTGCCAGCGGACAGGGATTCTACGAGCAGTACTTC.